This TCR beta chain was recovered during a study of shared clonotypes between healthy human individuals. Findings and limits, study-wide: Shared across four donors were approximately 5% of the naive CD4 clonotypes. In general, naive subsets displayed greater estimated richness than memory subsets did.

This table comes from immunoSEQ multiplex PCR, and its TCRdb copy is limited to in-frame clones, with some not included. The sample lists a few hundred thousand clones; more than 95% were seen once. Trimming removed 0 bases at V and 3 bases at J, with 7 bases between. Germline CDR1 and CDR2: SGHDT and YYEEEE. The CDR3 consists of 13 residues. With regard to this clone: Its cognate antigen is unknown.

The rearrangement joins TRBV5-6 to TRBJ2-7; possibly TRBD1 for D (5 bases). This clonotype was sampled from a woman between 25 and 40 years old in good health. The sequenced sample consisted of naive CD4+ T cells sorted from blood. Documented subset: CD45RA+ positively selected. The CDR3 sequence is CASSLERGYEQYF. CDR3 DNA sequence: TGTGCCAGCAGCTTGGAAAGGGGCTACGAGCAGTACTTC.